Here is one T cell receptor beta chain with its context. The antigen it recognizes is unknown. Qualities for individual bases were not recorded, and no much larger clone is one base off. This sample's time point label indicates: blood 2 weeks post-SBRT. Read against the paper, the sample's treatment or condition label means: 15 Gy SBRT to primary tumor, nephrectomy 4 weeks later. Serial peripheral blood from radiation-treated patients was sampled at baseline, 2 weeks and 4 weeks after SBRT to track tumor-enriched clonotypes. Every patient's renal cell carcinoma showed clear cell pathology. Genomic DNA for TCR sequencing was prepared using the QIAamp DNA Blood Mini Kit (Qiagen). The analyses included only samples that passed all quality control checks. These data originate in a study of radiation and T cells in renal cell carcinoma (dated by TCRdb to the early 2020s). About the full investigation: The samples were drawn from a clinical trial, where primary renal cell carcinomas were treated with 15 Gy of stereotactic body radiation therapy and then removed by nephrectomy 4 weeks afterward. Across all 50 or so samples, 4,016,671 unique CDR3 nucleotide sequences encoding over 2.5 million unique CDR3 amino acid sequences were identified. TCR beta sequencing covered roughly 53 samples in total, comprising some 26 tumors and approximately 27 peripheral blood samples.

Following the manufacturer's recommendations, the immunoSEQ kit was used to generate TCR beta libraries from genomic DNA. Library preparation used a first multiplex PCR with proprietary primers, then a second PCR adding unique barcodes, with bead cleanups after each round. Each sample batch included a kit-provided positive control reaction and a negative control reaction. The final libraries were assessed on an Agilent 4200 TapeStation D1000 ScreenTape, pooled by volume, and quantified by qPCR. Sequencing was performed on an Illumina NextSeq500 using a MidOutput 150-cycle cartridge, with 156 Read1 cycles, 15 Index1 cycles, and the kit custom primers. The pooled library was loaded at 1.0 pM, and 20% PhiX control was spiked in. Turning to the authors' computational methods: Vendor-processed data were analyzed in R, and a clonotype was defined as all T cells sharing the same CDR3 nucleotide sequence. In the clone abundance analyses, frequencies were normalized to the 10,000 most abundant clones in each sample. Public T cell clones, which averaged fewer than five per sample, were removed prior to analysis. Tumor-enriched clonotypes and baseline blood-enriched clonotypes were defined as those with an abundance difference of at least 32-fold between compartments. Clonotypes expanded or contracted between blood time points were identified with a beta-binomial differential abundance model. Tumor-blood repertoire similarity was measured with the Baroni-Urbani and Buser coefficient, and groups were compared using two-tailed Wilcoxon tests in R. TCRdb re-hosts the immuneACCESS table, in-frame sequences only. Its copies lack some clones; in the studies checked, an unresolved V gene accounts for under half of them, and the cause for the rest is not known. That table gives V, J and clone size, and the DNA gave D and trimming. Within this sample are 150,000 to 180,000 clones, with approximately 88% of them counted one time only. The ten largest clones add up to approximately 13% of the sample.

V lost 5 bases and J lost 4 bases, and the count of bases not matched to a germline gene is 8. The CDR3 runs 15 residues from the cysteine to the phenylalanine. This entry keeps only the CDR3 DNA: 45 bases, framed from base 1. Per the germline V gene, MNHNS is the CDR1 and SASEGT is the CDR2. Overall results and qualifications from the work: Because pretreatment tumor biopsies were not available, the baseline intratumoral presence of clonotypes could not be determined. In blood, the top tumor clonotypes increased between baseline and 2 weeks post-radiation and then shrank by 4 weeks, which suggests that tumor-resident clones expanded only transiently. Blood repertoire dynamics were not followed beyond 4 weeks after treatment. With a single-armed trial design, the study had no way to address how radiation dose or scheduling affects the TCR repertoire.

This receptor was obtained from a woman in her 50s with renal cell carcinoma. The sequence joins TRBV6-1 to TRBJ1-2; 9 junctional bases match TRBD1. The sample here was blood, taken from a patient whose treatment included radiotherapy and nephrectomy. The DNA sequence reads TGTGCCAGCAGTTTACAGGGGGCTAAGGCCTATGGCTACACCTTC. Its translation reads: CASSLQGAKAYGYTF.